This TCR beta chain appears in the sequencing data of a study of blood T cell repertoires in COVID-19. The CDR3 is 13 residues long. The V and J ends lost 4 bases and 0 bases respectively, with 6 bases between them. Per the germline V gene, CDR1 is ENHRY and CDR2 is SYGVKD. Here immunoSEQ multiplex PCR was the method, and the copy in TCRdb shows in-frame clones only, minus some. Of approximately 250,000 clones in the sample, roughly 90% are singletons; the top ten hold about 3%. The origin of this receptor is a man aged 35 to 55 who had been exposed to COVID-19. V and J are TRBV10-3 and TRBJ2-5; D may be TRBD2 (5 bases). Sequencing input: PBMCs or T cells enriched from blood (not recorded which). The CDR3 loop is CAISADYQETQYF. As DNA, the CDR3 is TGTGCCATCAGTGCGGACTACCAAGAGACCCAGTACTTC.